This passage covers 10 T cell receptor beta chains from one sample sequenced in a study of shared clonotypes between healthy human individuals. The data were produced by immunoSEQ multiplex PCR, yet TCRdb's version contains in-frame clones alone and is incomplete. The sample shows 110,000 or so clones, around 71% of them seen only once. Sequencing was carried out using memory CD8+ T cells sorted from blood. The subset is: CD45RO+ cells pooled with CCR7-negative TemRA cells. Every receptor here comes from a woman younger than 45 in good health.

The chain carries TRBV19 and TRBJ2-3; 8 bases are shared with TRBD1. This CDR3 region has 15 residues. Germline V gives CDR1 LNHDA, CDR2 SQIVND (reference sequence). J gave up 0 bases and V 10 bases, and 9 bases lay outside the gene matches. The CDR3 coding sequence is TGTGCCACCACTCGCAGGGGGCAAAGCACAGATACGCAGTATTTT. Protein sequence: CATTRRGQSTDTQYF.

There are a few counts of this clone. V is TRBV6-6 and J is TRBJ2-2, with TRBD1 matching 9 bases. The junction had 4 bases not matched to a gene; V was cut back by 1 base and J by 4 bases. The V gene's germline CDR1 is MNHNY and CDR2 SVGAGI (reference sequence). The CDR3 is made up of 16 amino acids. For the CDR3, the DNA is TGTGCCAGCAGTTACTTCCGGACAGGGGCCACCGGGGAGCTGTTTTTT. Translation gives CASSYFRTGATGELFF.

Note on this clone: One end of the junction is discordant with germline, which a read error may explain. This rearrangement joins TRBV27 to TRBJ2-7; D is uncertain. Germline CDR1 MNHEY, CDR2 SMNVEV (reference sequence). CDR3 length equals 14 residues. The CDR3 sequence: CASRLSPALHEQYF. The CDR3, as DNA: TGTGCCAGCAGGTTATCCCCCGCCCTTCACGAGCAGTACTTC.

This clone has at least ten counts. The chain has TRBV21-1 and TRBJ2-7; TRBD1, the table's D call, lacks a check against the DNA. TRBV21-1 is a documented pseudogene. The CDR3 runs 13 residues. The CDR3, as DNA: TGTGCCAGCAGCAAACCGACAGGGGGCGAGCAGTACTTC. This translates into CASSKPTGGEQYF.

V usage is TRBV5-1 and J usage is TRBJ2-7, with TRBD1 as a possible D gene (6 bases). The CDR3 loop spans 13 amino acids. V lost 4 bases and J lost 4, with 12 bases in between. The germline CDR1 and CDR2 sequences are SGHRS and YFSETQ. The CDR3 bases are TGCGCCAGCAGCCTAGGACAGTTGTACGAGCAGTACTTC. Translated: CASSLGQLYEQYF.

In DNA, the CDR3 is TGTGCCAGCAGCTTAACGTTCGGACAGCCGCAGTATTTT. Translation: CASSLTFGQPQYF. V is TRBV7-3 and J is TRBJ2-3; tentative D call: TRBD1 (6 bases). The CDR3 length is 13 residues. Germline assignment: CDR1 SGHTA and CDR2 FQGTGA. Trimming took off 0 bases at V and 10 bases at J, with 11 bases between the two ends.

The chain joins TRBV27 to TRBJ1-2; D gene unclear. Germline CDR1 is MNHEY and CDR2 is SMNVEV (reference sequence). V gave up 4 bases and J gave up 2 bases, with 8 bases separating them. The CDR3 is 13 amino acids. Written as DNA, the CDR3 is TGTGCCAGCAGTTGGACGGGGAACTATGGCTACACCTTC. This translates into CASSWTGNYGYTF.

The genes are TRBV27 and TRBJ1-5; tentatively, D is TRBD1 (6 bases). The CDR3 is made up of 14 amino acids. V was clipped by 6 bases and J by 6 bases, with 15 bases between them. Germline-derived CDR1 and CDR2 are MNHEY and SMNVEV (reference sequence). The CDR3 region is CASSLTGQSQPQHF. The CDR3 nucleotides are TGTGCCAGCAGCCTCACAGGGCAGAGTCAGCCCCAGCATTTT.

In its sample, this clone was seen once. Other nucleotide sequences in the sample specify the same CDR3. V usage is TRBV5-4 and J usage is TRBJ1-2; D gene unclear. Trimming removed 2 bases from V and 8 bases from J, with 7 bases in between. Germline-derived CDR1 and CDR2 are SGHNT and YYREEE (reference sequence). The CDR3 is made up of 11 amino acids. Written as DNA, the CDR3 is TGTGCCAGCAGCTTCCTAGGCGGCTACACCTTC. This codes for CASSFLGGYTF.

CDR3 nucleotides: TGTGCCACCAGACAGGTGCCCGGGGAGCTGTTTTTT. It is translated as CATRQVPGELFF. The chain links TRBV19 to TRBJ2-2, with D perhaps matching TRBD1 (6 bases). Trimming removed 10 bases from V and 6 bases from J, with 12 bases in between. CDR3 size: 12 residues. CDR1 is LNHDA and CDR2 is SQIVND in the germline V gene (reference sequence).